Below, 20 T cell receptor beta chains from the same sample are listed, as sequenced in a study of blood T cell repertoires in COVID-19. The protocol was immunoSEQ multiplex PCR, while the TCRdb copy is restricted to in-frame clones and leaves out a portion. The sample carries about 170,000 clones, around 78% recorded once. The sample taken for sequencing was PBMCs or T cells enriched from blood (not recorded which). These TCRs come from a woman aged 45-65 years who had recovered from COVID-19.

The CDR3 is CASSTRRGGPRSRDQPQHF. CDR3 nucleotides: TGTGCCAGCAGCACGCGTCGCGGGGGGCCCCGGTCCCGGGATCAGCCCCAGCATTTT. This rearrangement joins TRBV21-1 to TRBJ1-5. TRBV21-1 corresponds to a pseudogene. This CDR3 has 19 residues.

This clone came up once. The chain uses TRBV11-2 and TRBJ1-3; a possible D gene is TRBD1 (5 bases). The CDR3 consists of 16 residues. The V end lost 1 base, the J end lost 1 base, and 11 bases lay between the germline ends. Germline values: CDR1 SGHAT, CDR2 FQNNGV. The CDR3 sequence: CASSLGGAVSGNTIYF. CDR3 nucleotide sequence: TGTGCCAGCAGCTTAGGGGGCGCAGTTTCTGGAAACACCATATATTTT. Supplemented by reference TRBV11-2 and TRBJ1-3, the full variable domain reads EAGVAQSPRYKIIEKRQSVAFWCNPISGHATLYWYQQILGQGPKLLIQFQNNGVVDDSQLPKDRFSAERLKGVDSTLKIQPAKLEDSAVYLCASSLGGAVSGNTIYFGEGSWLTVV.

V gene TRBV2 combines with J gene TRBJ2-1; TRBD1 is a possible D gene (6 bases). V was cut by 7 bases and J by 2 bases, with 12 bases left in between. The CDR3 is made up of 14 amino acids. Per germline, CDR1 SNHLY and CDR2 FYNNEI. The chain's CDR3 is CASNGQPTYNEQFF. The DNA for the CDR3 is TGTGCCAGCAACGGACAGCCTACCTACAATGAGCAGTTCTTC.

This chain connects TRBV19 to TRBJ1-1, with 9 bases fitting TRBD1. CDR3 length: 15 amino acids. Germline CDR1 LNHDA, CDR2 SQIVND (reference sequence). The ends lost 6 bases at V and 7 bases at J; junction bases unmatched: 12. The CDR3 bases are TGTGCCAGTAGGAGATTGGGACAGGGTAACGATGAAGCTTTCTTT. Residues: CASRRLGQGNDEAFF.

V gene TRBV29-1 combines with J gene TRBJ2-1, with 15 bases that match TRBD2. The CDR3 spans 15 residues. Germline assignment: CDR1 SQVTM and CDR2 ANQGSEA. Trimming took 1 base from V and 10 from J; bases not matched to a gene: 5. This chain's CDR3 is CSVEGTSGGAVEQFF. As DNA, the CDR3 is TGCAGCGTTGAAGGGACTAGCGGGGGGGCGGTGGAGCAGTTCTTC.

The V call is TRBV6-2 or TRBV6-3, the J call TRBJ2-2; D gene uncertain. The CDR3 extends over 13 amino acids. Germline CDR1 MNHEY, CDR2 SVGEGT. Trimming stripped 2 bases from V and 5 bases from J, with 6 bases between. This chain's CDR3 is CASSYMRTGELFF. CDR3 coding DNA: TGTGCCAGCAGTTACATGCGGACCGGGGAGCTGTTTTTT.

The chain links TRBV7-9 to TRBJ2-5; TRBD2 aligns across 14 bases. The trim removed 6 bases at V and 5 bases at J, leaving 8 bases unmatched. The germline V gene encodes CDR1 SEHNR and CDR2 FQNEAQ (reference sequence). This CDR3 spans 16 amino acids. The CDR3 bases are TGTGCCAGCAGAAAAGGGACTAGCGGGGGCTGGGAGACCCAGTACTTC. This gives the protein CASRKGTSGGWETQYF. The whole variable domain, remainder taken from reference TRBV7-9 and TRBJ2-5, is DTGVSQNPRHKITKRGQNVTFRCDPISEHNRLYWYRQTLGQGPEFLTYFQNEAQLEKSRLLSDRFSAERPKGSFSTLEIQRTEQGDSAMYLCASRKGTSGGWETQYFGPGTRLLVL.

The chain links TRBV19 to TRBJ2-2; D is perhaps TRBD2 (5 bases). CDR1 is LNHDA and CDR2 is SQIVND in the germline V gene (reference sequence). The CDR3 contains 13 residues. V was trimmed by 6 bases and J by 6 bases, leaving 11 bases between them. CDR3 sequence: CASRFGIAGELFF. The CDR3 bases are TGTGCCAGTAGGTTCGGGATCGCCGGGGAGCTGTTTTTT.

The chain joins TRBV27 to TRBJ1-6; a possible D gene is TRBD1 (5 bases). CDR1 MNHEY and CDR2 SMNVEV come from the germline V gene (reference sequence). Trimming left V 2 bases short and J 7 bases short, with 12 bases between. The CDR3 is made up of 15 amino acids. The CDR3 sequence is CASSLGGFGNSPLHF. In DNA form, the CDR3 reads TGTGCCAGCAGTTTAGGGGGGTTCGGAAATTCACCCCTCCACTTT.

This clone was observed a single time. The V call is TRBV4-1, the J call TRBJ2-5, with D perhaps TRBD2 (7 bases). V was clipped by 1 base and J by 5 bases, with 20 bases between them. The CDR3 has 17 amino acids. Germline CDR1 is MGHRA and CDR2 is YSYEKL. CDR3 amino acids: CASSQGGGNFYTETQYF. Here the CDR3 DNA reads TGCGCCAGCAGCCAAGGGGGGGGCAACTTCTATACGGAGACCCAGTACTTC.

V gene TRBV2 combines with J gene TRBJ1-5; a possible D gene is TRBD1 (5 bases). CDR1 and CDR2 (germline): SNHLY, FYNNEI. The V and J ends lost 5 bases and 6 bases respectively, with 14 bases between them. CDR3 length: 14 amino acids. The DNA for the CDR3 is TGTGCCAGCAGTCAGGGAAGTAAGGGTCAGCCCCAGCATTTT. This codes for CASSQGSKGQPQHF.

This clone was detected only once. The DNA of the CDR3 is TGTGCCAGCAGCTTTACAGGGGGGACTGAAGCTTTCTTT. As protein: CASSFTGGTEAFF. This chain links TRBV11-1 with TRBJ1-1, with TRBD1 matching over 8 bases. Germline V CDR1 and CDR2: SGHAT, FQDESV (reference sequence). The CDR3 is 13 residues long. V shed 3 bases and J 5 bases; nucleotides not matched to a gene: 2.

This clone has just one count. Other DNA sequences in this specimen translate into the identical CDR3. The V call is TRBV9, the J call TRBJ1-2, with TRBD1 matching 7 bases. CDR3 length: 15 residues. CDR1 is SGDLS, CDR2 YYNGEE, per germline. The V and J ends lost 0 bases and 0 bases, in that order; junction bases with no gene match: 2. The CDR3 DNA sequence: TGTGCCAGCAGCGTAGCGACAGGGCCTAACTATGGCTACACCTTC. Protein product: CASSVATGPNYGYTF. Drawing the rest from reference TRBV9 and TRBJ1-2, the complete variable domain is DSGVTQTPKHLITATGQRVTLRCSPRSGDLSVYWYQQSLDQGLQFLIQYYNGEERAKGNILERFSAQQFPDLHSELNLSSLELGDSALYFCASSVATGPNYGYTFGSGTRLTVV.

V usage is TRBV15 and J usage is TRBJ1-2; 8 bases match TRBD1. The junction had 9 bases not matched to a gene; V was cut back by 5 bases and J by 4 bases. In germline, CDR1 is LNHNV, CDR2 YYDKDF (reference sequence). CDR3 length equals 15 residues. The CDR3 nucleotides are TGTGCCACCAGCGGCCAGGGGGCGCCGAGCTATGGCTACACCTTC. Its translation is CATSGQGAPSYGYTF.

The chain carries TRBV5-1 and TRBJ1-6; 10 bases agree with TRBD1. Trimming removed 2 bases from V and 7 bases from J; junction bases left unmatched: 6. Germline V CDR1 and CDR2: SGHRS, YFSETQ. The CDR3 contains 16 residues. CDR3 protein: CASSLKPGQGNSPLHF. CDR3 coding DNA: TGCGCCAGCAGCTTAAAACCGGGACAGGGGAATTCACCCCTCCACTTT.

The chain is built from TRBV27 and TRBJ1-1; TRBD1 matches 9 bases. Germline V gives CDR1 MNHEY, CDR2 SMNVEV (reference sequence). CDR3 length: 16 residues. V shed 2 bases, J shed 5 bases, and the junction held 9 bases outside the gene matches. CDR3 coding DNA: TGTGCCAGCAGTTTACGGGGGGACAGGGCTGGGACTGAAGCTTTCTTT. It translates to CASSLRGDRAGTEAFF.

CDR3 region: CASSQDRDRGVGYTF. For the CDR3, the DNA is TGTGCCAGCAGCCAAGATAGGGACAGGGGGGTGGGCTACACCTTC. The genes are TRBV4-2 and TRBJ1-2; 11 bases fit TRBD1. CDR3 length equals 15 residues. The V gene end was trimmed by 0 bases and the J gene end by 8 bases; junction bases not matched to a gene: 5. Germline V CDR1 and CDR2: LGHNA, YNFKEQ.

The V gene is TRBV19, the J gene TRBJ2-1; 13 nucleotides match TRBD2. The germline CDR1 and CDR2 sequences are LNHDA and SQIVND (reference sequence). Trimming removed 9 bases from V and 0 bases from J; junction bases left unmatched: 8. The CDR3 totals 17 residues. The CDR3 sequence: CARTSGRIRSSYNEQFF. The CDR3, as DNA: TGTGCCAGGACTAGCGGGAGGATTCGTAGCTCCTACAATGAGCAGTTCTTC.

The V and J genes are TRBV7-2 and TRBJ2-3; 10 nucleotides agree with TRBD2. The ends lost 5 bases at V and 5 bases at J; junction bases unmatched: 16. CDR1 and CDR2 (germline): SGHTA, FQGNSA. CDR3 length: 18 residues. This CDR3 is CASSNHGQRGGRRDTQYF. CDR3 nucleotides: TGTGCCAGCAGCAATCACGGGCAGCGGGGGGGCCGGAGAGATACGCAGTATTTT.

The chain links TRBV16 to TRBJ1-6; 9 positions agree with TRBD1. This CDR3 comprises 16 residues. The germline CDR1 and CDR2 sequences are KGHSY and FQNENV. Trimming took 1 base from V and 8 from J; bases not matched to a gene: 6. CDR3 DNA: TGTGCCAGCAGCCAATGGACGGGACAGGGAGATTCACCCCTCCACTTT. It yields the protein CASSQWTGQGDSPLHF.